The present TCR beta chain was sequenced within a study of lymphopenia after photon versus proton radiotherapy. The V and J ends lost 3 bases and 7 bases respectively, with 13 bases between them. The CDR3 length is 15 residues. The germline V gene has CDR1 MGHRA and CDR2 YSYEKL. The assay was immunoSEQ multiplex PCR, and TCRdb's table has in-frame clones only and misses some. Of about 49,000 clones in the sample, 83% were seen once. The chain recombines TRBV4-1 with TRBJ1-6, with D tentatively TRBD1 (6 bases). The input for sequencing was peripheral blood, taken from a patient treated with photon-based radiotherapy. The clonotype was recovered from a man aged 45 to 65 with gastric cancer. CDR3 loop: CASSHPRGSNSPLHF. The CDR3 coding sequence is TGCGCCAGCAGCCATCCCAGGGGTTCGAATTCACCCCTCCACTTT.